The present entry profiles one T cell receptor beta chain with its context. Its specificity is unknown. The authors reverse transcribed all of the isolated RNA, so sequencing captured expressed TCRB transcripts. For naive, central memory and regulatory T cell samples, reads averaged around 3.6 million. Sequencing used immunoSEQ multiplex PCR; TCRdb keeps in-frame clones, though not all of them. Of 300,000 or so clones listed, more than 13% are singletons. The germline CDR1 and CDR2 sequences are MDHEN and SYDVKM. The CDR3 has 14 amino acids. Trimming stripped 8 bases from V and 2 bases from J, with 12 bases between. Purity exceeding 98% was reached by all sorted populations. The record originates from a study of beta chain features in type 1 diabetes. General observations from the study: A greater similarity of naive, central memory and Treg TCRB repertoires was seen among patients than among healthy donors. Shortening of TCRB CDR3s, moderate but significant, appeared in all four CD4+ subsets of Type 1 diabetes patients.

The genes are TRBV28 and TRBJ2-2; D remains unclear. Sequenced input: naive CD4+ T cells from blood. This sequence was found in a man aged 30-40 years with type 1 diabetes. The CDR3 nucleotides read TGTGCCAGCCTGGCAGGAACAAACACCGGGGAGCTGTTTTTT. It codes for CASLAGTNTGELFF.